This T cell receptor beta chain is drawn from a study of cytomegalovirus exposure and HLA in healthy donors. Study-level background: The study's early data release held 80 million to 95 million unique TCRs from HLA-typed donors. Study observations and caveats: A list of roughly 160 TCR beta chains associated with cytomegalovirus was given. There were reportedly fewer N-insertions in an Asian-associated ancestry cluster than the roughly 670-donor mean, in a later analysis. Presence/absence analyses took donor sequencing depth as roughly uniform.

This PCR relied on a set of 60 Vbeta primers and 13 Jbeta primers. The table came from immunoSEQ multiplex PCR; TCRdb's copy has only in-frame clones and leaves some out. The sample lists roughly 120,000 clones; about 86% were seen once. V was pared by 4 bases and J by 7 bases, with 9 bases of the junction left unmatched. Germline values: CDR1 LNHDA, CDR2 SQIVND (reference sequence). The CDR3 totals 16 residues. Of note for this clone: What it recognizes is unknown.

The TCR sequence derives from a woman in her forties in good health and CMV-seronegative. The chain carries TRBV19 and TRBJ2-3; 12 bases map to TRBD2. Sequencing was done on a sample of PBMCs. Here the CDR3 reads CASSRTSSGGAYTQYF. CDR3 nucleotides: TGTGCCAGTAGTAGAACATCTAGCGGGGGGGCCTATACGCAGTATTTT.